These T cell receptor beta chains were read from a single sample in a study of cytomegalovirus exposure and HLA in healthy donors. Produced via immunoSEQ multiplex PCR; TCRdb's table is partial and in-frame only. In the table there are about 160,000 clones, approximately 80% of which are singletons. The sequencing sample was made of PBMCs. The source is a man aged 45-60 years in good health and CMV-seropositive. The CDR3 runs from the conserved cysteine through the conserved F or W. D genes are given only for firm matches. The size of a clone is reported for some rows only, either as once, few or many, or as a class for expanded clones.

D gene,clone size,J gene,V gene,CDR3 DNA,CDR3 protein
TRBD1,.,TRBJ1-1,TRBV5-1,TGCGCCAGCAGCGTTGACAGGGGAACTGAAGCTTTCTTT,CASSVDRGTEAFF
TRBD2,.,TRBJ2-1,TRBV2,TGTGCCAGCCACACGCGGCTTAGCGGGGGTGCCTACAATGAGCAGTTCTTC,CASHTRLSGGAYNEQFF
TRBD2,.,TRBJ2-7,TRBV7-6,TGTGCCAGCAGCTCCGGGGGGGTCTACGAGCAGTACTTC,CASSSGGVYEQYF
.,.,TRBJ2-7,TRBV5-1,TGCGCCAGCAGCTTGGCCGGACTATACGAGCAGTACTTC,CASSLAGLYEQYF
TRBD1,.,TRBJ2-1,TRBV23-1,TGCGCCAGCAGTCCCCCCTCCGGGACAGGGGGCAATGAGCAGTTCTTC,CASSPPSGTGGNEQFF
TRBD2,.,TRBJ2-5,TRBV10-3,TGTGCCATCAAGGTCGCTAGCGGGGAGACCCAGTACTTC,CAIKVASGETQYF
TRBD2,few,TRBJ2-1,TRBV25-1,TGTGCCAGCAGTGTTTATCAGCGGGGCAATGAGCAGTTCTTC,CASSVYQRGNEQFF
.,once,TRBJ2-7,TRBV10-3,TGTGCCATCAGTGAGCTCTACGAGCAGTACTTC,CAISELYEQYF
.,.,TRBJ2-7,TRBV27,TGTGCCAGCAGTTTTTCCCCTAACTACGAGCAGTACTTC,CASSFSPNYEQYF
TRBD1,.,TRBJ2-3,TRBV2,TGTGCCAGCACCTTGGGACAGGCGGGCACAGATACGCAGTATTTT,CASTLGQAGTDTQYF
TRBD1,.,TRBJ2-2,TRBV9,TGTGCCAGCAGCGTAGGACAGGGCGGCACCGGGGAGCTGTTTTTT,CASSVGQGGTGELFF
TRBD1,once,TRBJ1-2,TRBV18,TGTGCCAGCTCACCATGGACAGGGAAGGACTATGGCTACACCTTC,CASSPWTGKDYGYTF
TRBD2,.,TRBJ2-7,TRBV4-1,TGCGCCAGCAGCCAAGTGGCTAGCGGGATCTCCTACGAGCAGTACTTC,CASSQVASGISYEQYF
.,.,TRBJ2-5,TRBV6-1,TGTGCCAGCAGTGAAAGCCACCAGGCGGGGCAAGAGACCCAGTACTTC,CASSESHQAGQETQYF
.,.,TRBJ1-4,TRBV28,TGTGCCAGCAGTTTACGGGGTTCTAATGAAAAACTGTTTTTT,CASSLRGSNEKLFF
TRBD1,.,TRBJ2-7,TRBV6-6,TGTGCCAGCAGTCAACGGGACAGGCAGTACTTC,CASSQRDRQYF
TRBD1,few,TRBJ1-2,TRBV2,TGTGCCAGCAGCCCACCGACAGGGGGCAATCATGGCTACACCTTC,CASSPPTGGNHGYTF
.,.,TRBJ2-7,TRBV7-2,TGTGCCAGCAGCTTAGCCCCCTACTCCTACGAGCAGTACTTC,CASSLAPYSYEQYF
.,few,TRBJ1-5,TRBV30,TGTGCCTGGAGTGGCGTCCCGGGTCGCAATCAGCCCCAGCATTTT,CAWSGVPGRNQPQHF
.,.,TRBJ1-1,TRBV29-1,TGCAGCGTTCGAGGGTGGTCAAAGACTGAAGCTTTCTTT,CSVRGWSKTEAFF
.,.,TRBJ1-1,TRBV28,TGTGCCACCTCCACCCAGGGAGGTCGAACTGAAGCTTTCTTT,CATSTQGGRTEAFF
.,.,TRBJ2-7,TRBV7-6,TGTGCCAGCAGCCGTTACGCAGGGGCGGCCTACGAGCAGTACTTC,CASSRYAGAAYEQYF
TRBD1,.,TRBJ2-6,TRBV5-4,TGTGCCAGCAGCAAAGGGACAGGGGTTTTCTCTGGGGCCAACGTCCTGACTTTC,CASSKGTGVFSGANVLTF
TRBD1,.,TRBJ2-1,TRBV7-8,TGTGCCAGCAGCTTAGTATCGGACAGGGAGTCGGGGTTCTTC,CASSLVSDRESGFF
TRBD2,few,TRBJ2-4,TRBV9,TGTGCCAGCAGCGTAGCTGATGCGGGGGAAGGGAAAAACATTCAGTACTTC,CASSVADAGEGKNIQYF
.,.,TRBJ1-6,TRBV5-4,TGTGCCAGCAGCCCCCCGGAGCATAATTCACCCCTCCACTTT,CASSPPEHNSPLHF
TRBD2,.,TRBJ2-3,TRBV29-1,TGCAGCGTTCGTGGCGGGGGGGCCGCAAGCACAGATACGCAGTATTTT,CSVRGGGAASTDTQYF
.,.,TRBJ1-2,TRBV5-1,TGCGCCAGCAGCTTACGGGGGACTAACTATGGCTACACCTTC,CASSLRGTNYGYTF
TRBD2,once,TRBJ2-3,TRBV7-9,TGTGCCAGCAGCCACCAGCGGGGGGCGAGCACAGATACGCAGTATTTT,CASSHQRGASTDTQYF
TRBD2,.,TRBJ2-3,TRBV6-5,TGTGCCAGCAGTTACCAGCGGGGCCTCACAGATACGCAGTATTTT,CASSYQRGLTDTQYF
.,.,TRBJ2-7,TRBV11-3,TGTGCCAGCACCTTGCGTCGGTCCTACGAGCAGTACTTC,CASTLRRSYEQYF
.,.,TRBJ2-2,TRBV28,TGTGCCAGCAGTTTATTCAGGGGTGGGGCCGGGGAGCTGTTTTTT,CASSLFRGGAGELFF
TRBD1,.,TRBJ2-7,TRBV30,TGTGCCTGGACTCGGACAGGGGTACCCTACGAGCAGTACTTC,CAWTRTGVPYEQYF
.,.,TRBJ1-2,TRBV6-5,TGTGCCAGCAGTTATGATGGCAGGGTTAACTATGGCTACACCTTC,CASSYDGRVNYGYTF
TRBD1,.,TRBJ2-7,TRBV9,TGTGCCAGCAGCGAAACAGGGGGCATTTACGAGCAGTACTTC,CASSETGGIYEQYF
TRBD1,.,TRBJ2-1,TRBV19,TGTGCCAGTAGGTCCGGGACAGCCTACAATGAGCAGTTCTTC,CASRSGTAYNEQFF
TRBD1,.,TRBJ2-7,TRBV4-3,TGCGCCAGCAGCCAAGATAGCCGGGGACAGGGCTACGAGCAGTACTTC,CASSQDSRGQGYEQYF
TRBD1,.,TRBJ1-2,TRBV18,TGTGCCAGCTCACCGACAGGGGCCCAACTATATGGCTACACCTTC,CASSPTGAQLYGYTF
.,.,TRBJ1-1,TRBV7-3,TGTGCCAGCAGTGATGCGATACACACTGAAGCTTTCTTT,CASSDAIHTEAFF
.,few,TRBJ1-1,TRBV11-2,TGTGCCAGCAGCTCACTCCCGAGGGCGGGAGACACTGAAGCTTTCTTT,CASSSLPRAGDTEAFF
.,.,TRBJ2-4,TRBV2,TGTGCCAGCAGCTCCGGGATCTCCCCGGGCAACATTCAGTACTTC,CASSSGISPGNIQYF
TRBD1,.,TRBJ2-2,TRBV18,TGTGCCAGCTCACCACCCCGGACAGGGGGCCCAAAGGAGCTGTTTTTT,CASSPPRTGGPKELFF
TRBD1,.,TRBJ2-2,TRBV7-8,TGTGCCAGCAGCCAATTTCCGGGACAGCTCACCGGGGAGCTGTTTTTT,CASSQFPGQLTGELFF
.,.,TRBJ1-3,TRBV6-5,TGTGCCAGCAGTTACCATGGAGATGGAAACACCATATATTTT,CASSYHGDGNTIYF